This T cell receptor (beta chain) was captured by sequencing in a study of identifying expanded T cells in peripheral blood. Study results and limitations: About 1.2 clones differed between technical replicates, versus around 16 and 19 over time. Clone count variance between roughly 2-week samples rose with total template count.

Assay: immunoSEQ multiplex PCR; the TCRdb copy retains only in-frame clones and omits some. The repertoire includes about 130,000 clones, about 86% of them detected once, and roughly 8% sits in the top ten. Points on this clone: What it binds is not known.

Trimming left V 2 bases short and J 3 bases short, with 10 bases between. Germline V gene lookup returns CDR1 SGHTA and CDR2 FQGNSA. CDR3 length: 14 residues. During the collection period, no donor immune events like infections were recorded. The sequence came from a person aged 18 to 75 in good health. The genes are TRBV7-2 and TRBJ1-2; D perhaps matches TRBD1 (5 bases). Sample: blood. The DNA for the CDR3 is TGTGCCAGCAGCTTAAAGAGAGGGGACTATGGCTACACCTTC. It yields the protein CASSLKRGDYGYTF.